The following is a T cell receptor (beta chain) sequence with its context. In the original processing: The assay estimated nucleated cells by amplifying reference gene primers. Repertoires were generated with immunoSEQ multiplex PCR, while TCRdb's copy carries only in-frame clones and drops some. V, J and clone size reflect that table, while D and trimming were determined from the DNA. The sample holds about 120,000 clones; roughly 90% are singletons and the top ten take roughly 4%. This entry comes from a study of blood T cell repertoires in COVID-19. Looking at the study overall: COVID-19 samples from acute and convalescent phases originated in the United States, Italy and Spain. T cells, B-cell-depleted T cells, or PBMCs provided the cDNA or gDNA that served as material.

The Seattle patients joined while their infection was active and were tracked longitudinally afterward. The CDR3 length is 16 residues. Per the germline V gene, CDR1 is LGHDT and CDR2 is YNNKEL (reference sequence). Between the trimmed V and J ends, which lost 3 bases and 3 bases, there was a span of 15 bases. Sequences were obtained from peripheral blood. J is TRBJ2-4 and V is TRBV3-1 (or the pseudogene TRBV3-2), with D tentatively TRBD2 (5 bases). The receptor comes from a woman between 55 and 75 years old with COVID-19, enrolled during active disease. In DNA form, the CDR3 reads TGTGCCAGCAGCCAGCCCGACCCGGCGGGCAAAAACATTCAGTACTTC. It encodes CASSQPDPAGKNIQYF.